The sequence of this TCR beta chain was determined in a study of blood T cell repertoires in COVID-19. For the study at large: From the United States, Italy and Spain came samples of acute and convalescent COVID-19. PBMCs, B-cell-depleted T cells, or T cells provided the cDNA or gDNA that made up the material.

As originally analysed: Cell counts per sample came from amplifying reference gene primers. Sequencing was performed with immunoSEQ multiplex PCR; in TCRdb, only in-frame clones are kept and a portion is missing. V and J calls plus clone size are reproduced from that table; the DNA served to infer D and trimming. The repertoire holds approximately 57,000 clones, with over 75% as singletons. V was pared by 2 bases and J by 7 bases, with 6 bases of the junction left unmatched. The CDR3 totals 15 residues. Germline values: CDR1 SGHTA, CDR2 FQGNSA. This clone was picked up one time. V usage is TRBV7-2 and J usage is TRBJ2-1; TRBD2 aligns across 9 bases. Sequenced material: peripheral blood. This clonotype was sampled from a man in his forties with active COVID-19. The CDR3 region has the DNA TGTGCCAGCAGCTTAAATAGCGGGAGTCAGAATGAGCAGTTCTTC. Amino acids: CASSLNSGSQNEQFF.